This TCR beta chain was recorded in a study of T cells after posttransplantation cyclophosphamide. The germline gives CDR1 SQVTM, CDR2 ANQGSEA. The V end was cut by 6 bases, the J end by 12 bases, with 26 bases between. This CDR3 is built from 14 residues. This clone was counted a single time. The antigen is not known. Overall study results and limits: Recipient CMV seropositivity and CMV reactivation strongly tracked TRB clonality. Skin or GI-infiltrating T cells shared few TRB sequences with blood. Donor CD8+ memory clones often dominated recipient blood repertoires at later times.

Profiled with immunoSEQ multiplex PCR; TCRdb holds only in-frame clones, not every one. The sample consists of about 66,000 clones, around 93% of them appearing once. On the day of bone marrow donation, the related graft donor provided peripheral blood. This sequence originates from a woman between 25 and 40 years old in good health and a related stem cell transplant donor. Material: PBMCs. The V gene is TRBV29-1, the J gene TRBJ1-1; a weak D match, TRBD1 (5 bases). The CDR3 DNA is TGCAGCGTCACACCTCCCGGGACCCTCTTCAACACTTTCTTT. This translates into CSVTPPGTLFNTFF. Filled out from reference TRBV29-1 and TRBJ1-1, the complete variable domain reads SAVISQKPSRDICQRGTSLTIQCQVDSQVTMMFWYRQQPGQSLTLIATANQGSEATYESGFVIDKFPISRPNLTFSTLTVSNMSPEDSSIYLCSVTPPGTLFNTFFGQGTRLTVV.